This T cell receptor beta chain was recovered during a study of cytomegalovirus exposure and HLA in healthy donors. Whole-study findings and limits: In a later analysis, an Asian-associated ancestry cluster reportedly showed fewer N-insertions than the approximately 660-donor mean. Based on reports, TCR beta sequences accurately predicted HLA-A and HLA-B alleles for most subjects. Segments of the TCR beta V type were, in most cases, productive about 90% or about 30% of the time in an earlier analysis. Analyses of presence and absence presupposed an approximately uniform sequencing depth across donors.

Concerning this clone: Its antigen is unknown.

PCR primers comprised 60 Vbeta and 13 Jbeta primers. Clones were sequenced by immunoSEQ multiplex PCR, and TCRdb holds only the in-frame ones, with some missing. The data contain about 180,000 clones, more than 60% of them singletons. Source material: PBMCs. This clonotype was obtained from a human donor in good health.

CDR3 coding DNA: TGCGCCAGCAGCGGTAGGACAGGACCTCAAGAGACCCAGTACTTC. Its translation is CASSGRTGPQETQYF. The V and J genes are TRBV5-1 and TRBJ2-5; 7 bases map to TRBD1. This CDR3 is 15 amino acids long. V shed 4 bases, J shed 2 bases, and the junction held 8 bases outside the gene matches. The V gene's germline CDR1 is SGHRS and CDR2 YFSETQ.